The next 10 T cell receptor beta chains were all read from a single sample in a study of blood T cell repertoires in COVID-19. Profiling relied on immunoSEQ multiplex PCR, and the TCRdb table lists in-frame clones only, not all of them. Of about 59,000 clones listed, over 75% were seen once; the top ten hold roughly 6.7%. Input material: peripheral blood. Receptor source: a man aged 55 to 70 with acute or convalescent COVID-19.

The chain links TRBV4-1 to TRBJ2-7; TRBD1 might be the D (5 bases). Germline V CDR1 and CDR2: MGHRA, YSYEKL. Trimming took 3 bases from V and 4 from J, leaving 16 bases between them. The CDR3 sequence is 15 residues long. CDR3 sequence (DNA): TGCGCCAGCAGCCACCCAGGGCAGGGCACGTACGAGCAGTACTTC. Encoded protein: CASSHPGQGTYEQYF.

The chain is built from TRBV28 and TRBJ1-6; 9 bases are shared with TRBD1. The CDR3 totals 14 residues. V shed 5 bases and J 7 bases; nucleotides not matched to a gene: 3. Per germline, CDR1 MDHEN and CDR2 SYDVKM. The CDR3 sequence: CASSVTGGNSPLHF. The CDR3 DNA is TGTGCCAGCAGTGTGACAGGGGGGAATTCACCCCTCCACTTT.

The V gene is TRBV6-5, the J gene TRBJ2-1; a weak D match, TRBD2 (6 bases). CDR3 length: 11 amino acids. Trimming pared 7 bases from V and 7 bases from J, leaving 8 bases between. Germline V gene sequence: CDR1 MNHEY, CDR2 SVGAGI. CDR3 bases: TGTGCCAGCAACGGGGGAAATGAGCAGTTCTTC. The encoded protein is CASNGGNEQFF.

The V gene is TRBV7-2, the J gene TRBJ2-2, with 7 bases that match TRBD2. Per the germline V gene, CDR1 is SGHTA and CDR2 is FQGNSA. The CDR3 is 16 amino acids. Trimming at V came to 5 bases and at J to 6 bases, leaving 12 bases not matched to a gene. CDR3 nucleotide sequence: TGTGCCAGCAGCCATAGCGGGCCGAGCGGCCCCGGGGAGCTGTTTTTT. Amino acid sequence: CASSHSGPSGPGELFF.

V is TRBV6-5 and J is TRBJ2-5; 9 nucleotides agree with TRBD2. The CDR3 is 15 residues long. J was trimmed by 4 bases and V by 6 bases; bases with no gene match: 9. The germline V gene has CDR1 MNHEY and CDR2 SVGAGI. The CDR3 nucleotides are TGTGCCAGCAGCCAGGGGCGGGGGGGCAGAGAGACCCAGTACTTC. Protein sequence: CASSQGRGGRETQYF.

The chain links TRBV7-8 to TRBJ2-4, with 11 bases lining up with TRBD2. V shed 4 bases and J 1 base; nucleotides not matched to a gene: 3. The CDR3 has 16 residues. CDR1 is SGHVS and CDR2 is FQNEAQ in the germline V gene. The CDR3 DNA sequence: TGTGCCAGCAGCTCTAGGACTAGCGGGGCCAAAAACATTCAGTACTTC. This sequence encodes CASSSRTSGAKNIQYF.

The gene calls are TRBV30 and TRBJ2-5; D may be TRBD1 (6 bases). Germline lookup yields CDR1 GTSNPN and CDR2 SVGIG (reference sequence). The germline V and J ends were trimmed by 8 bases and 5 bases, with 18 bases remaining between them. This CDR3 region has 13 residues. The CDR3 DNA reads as TGTGCCCACCAGGGGCCCGGTCAGGAGACCCAGTACTTC. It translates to CAHQGPGQETQYF.

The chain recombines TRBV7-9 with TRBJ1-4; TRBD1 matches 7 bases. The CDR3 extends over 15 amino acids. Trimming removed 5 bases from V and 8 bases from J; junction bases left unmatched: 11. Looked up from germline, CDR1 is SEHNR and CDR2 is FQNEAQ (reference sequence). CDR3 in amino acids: CASSPRDRAGEKLFF. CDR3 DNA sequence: TGTGCCAGCAGCCCCCGTGACAGGGCGGGGGAAAAACTGTTTTTT.

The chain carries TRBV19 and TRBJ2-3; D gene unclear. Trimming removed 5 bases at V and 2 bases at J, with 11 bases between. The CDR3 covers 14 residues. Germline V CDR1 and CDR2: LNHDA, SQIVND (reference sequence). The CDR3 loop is CASSFTRNTDTQYF. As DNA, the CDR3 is TGTGCCAGTAGTTTTACCAGAAACACAGATACGCAGTATTTT.

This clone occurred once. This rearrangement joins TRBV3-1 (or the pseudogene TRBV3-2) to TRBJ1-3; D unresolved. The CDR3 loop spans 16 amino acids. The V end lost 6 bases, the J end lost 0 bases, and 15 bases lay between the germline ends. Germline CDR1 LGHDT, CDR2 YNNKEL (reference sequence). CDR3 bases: TGTGCCAGCAGTCACGTCGGGGTAGGCTCTGGAAACACCATATATTTT. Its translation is CASSHVGVGSGNTIYF.